A single count supports the clone carrying this T cell receptor (beta chain). Its specificity is unknown. The entry originates in a study of cytomegalovirus exposure and HLA in healthy donors. Turning to the study itself: Early released data comprised approximately 85 million unique TCRs from HLA-typed donors.

Germline loops: CDR1 SGHNT, CDR2 YYREEE (reference sequence). The CDR3 covers 16 residues. V shed 3 bases and J 0 bases; nucleotides not matched to a gene: 6. Study observations and caveats: In vitro work confirmed that a few CMV-associated chains recognize CMV antigens.

Primers: 60 Vbeta forward and 13 Jbeta reverse. Only in-frame clones appear in the TCRdb table, and some are missing; sequencing was by immunoSEQ multiplex PCR. Altogether 200,000 or so clones are present, 65% to 85% being singletons, with the ten largest covering about 0.092%. Sample: PBMCs. This clonotype originated in a boy aged 2 to 10 in good health and CMV-seronegative. The chain combines TRBV5-4 with TRBJ2-4, with TRBD1 identical over 7 bases. The DNA for the CDR3 is TGTGCCAGCAGCTCCGGACAGGACTTAGCCAAAAACATTCAGTACTTC. Encoded protein: CASSSGQDLAKNIQYF.